This TCR beta chain was recovered during a study of B cell selection in AIRE deficiency. Study conclusions and caveats: Shorter CDR3s marked shared Treg sequences, biased toward few non-templated insertions.

Of note for this clone: Its antigen is still unknown.

Using immunoSEQ multiplex PCR, the repertoire was profiled, and TCRdb retains in-frame clones only, with some absent. The sample includes 20,000 to 25,000 clones, around nine tenths of them seen just once. The regulatory T cell sort gate was CD4+CD25hiCD127low/negative. The source is a human donor in good health. Specimen: CD4+CD25+ Tregs sorted from PBMCs.

The CDR3, as DNA: TGTGCCAGCAGACAGGGGATGGGGGCAGGATATGGCTACACCTTC. This translates into CASRQGMGAGYGYTF. The V gene is TRBV7-9, the J gene TRBJ1-2; 7 nucleotides align to TRBD1. The V gene end was trimmed by 6 bases and the J gene end by 5 bases; junction bases not matched to a gene: 12. The CDR3 runs to 15 residues. Germline V lookup: CDR1 SEHNR, CDR2 FQNEAQ (reference sequence).